The T cell receptor (beta chain) described here comes from a study of control samples from healthy donors and cancer patients (dated by TCRdb to about 2020). V loses 5 bases, J loses 7 bases, and the germline ends lie 14 bases apart. The CDR3 sequence holds 13 residues, the cysteine and phenylalanine included. Of the read, only the CDR3 DNA is kept; its 39 bases are in frame from base 1. CDR1 and CDR2, per the germline V gene, are SNHLY and FYNNEI. Of note for this clone: The antigen this receptor binds is unknown. Base qualities were left out, and no much larger clone turns up one base away.

Library preparation used the immunoSEQ multiplex PCR assay. Not all clones reach the TCRdb copy of this immuneACCESS table, which keeps in-frame sequences only. Checked studies attribute under half of the gap to unresolved V genes and leave the rest unexplained. The sample profile shows 170,000 or so clones; over 85% of them were found once. Together, the top ten hold over 1.3% of the sample. The sequenced material came from blood. The chain was built from TRBV2 and TRBJ1-1; the D gene is perhaps TRBD1, on 5 matching bases. The sequence was obtained from a man in his late teens or twenties in good health. The CDR3 reads CASSTGREIEAFF. The sequenced DNA is TGTGCCAGCAGTACAGGAAGAGAAATTGAAGCTTTCTTT.